A selection of T cell receptor beta chains follows, all from one sample in a study of blood T cell repertoires in COVID-19. Assay: immunoSEQ multiplex PCR; the TCRdb copy retains only in-frame clones and omits some. Of 200,000 to 250,000 clones in the sample, 84% were seen once. The specimen was peripheral blood. These receptor sequences come from a woman at least 80 years old with COVID-19, enrolled during active disease. Each CDR3 is given without its conserved first and last residue.

v_call	cdr3_aa
TRBV6-5	ASSPAGKETQY
TRBV7-9	ASSPPRTSGDEQY
TRBV20-1	SGKGYYGYT
TRBV6-1	ASSEAGQGSFPLH
TRBV7-3	ASSFGRDNEQF
TRBV5-1	ASSLVPGANTEAF
TRBV7-8	ASSLGGGGQPQH
TRBV5-1	ASSYQNRGSSVDIQY
TRBV12-3/TRBV12-4	ASRRLDYEQY
TRBV5-1	ASSQTGGLNTEAF
TRBV7-9	ASSSRRRLAGYYEQY
TRBV9	ASARTSGANTGELF
TRBV9	ASSAEGYNEQF
TRBV5-1	ASSSGKRDSPLH
TRBV9	ASSVGSGSSYEQY
TRBV5-1	ASRDTASGNTIY
TRBV6-5	ASSHRQGRAGTIY
TRBV3-1/TRBV3-2	ASSSHSGRTNNEQF
TRBV27	ASSLLPADTQY
TRBV6-2/TRBV6-3	ASSSRQPRYEQY
TRBV5-1	ASSLPRGKLF
TRBV5-5	ASSALDRAEAF
TRBV3-1/TRBV3-2	ASSQETVLNTGELF
TRBV7-9	ASSYGPGARETQY
TRBV2	ASRGLSYEQY
TRBV5-5	ASSLAAAVGQPQH
TRBV5-4	ASSPGLAGGRDEQF
TRBV5-6	ASIRALAGTTGELF
TRBV5-6	ASRAGQGALGYT
TRBV27	ASGGGENQPQH
TRBV2	ASNRDSLTNEKLF
TRBV4-1	ASSQERVNVPKKLF
TRBV19	ASSTTGGAGVTNEKLF
TRBV25-1	ASSAGPTTLDTQY
TRBV6-1	ASSEPRGQGLHGYT
TRBV5-4	ASSPGQAEKLF
TRBV3-1/TRBV3-2	ASSQDAGGETQY
TRBV3-1/TRBV3-2	ASSQASEAF
TRBV19	ASSIADYTTNEQF
TRBV14	ASSQSAQPQH
TRBV2	ASSDPPGKLF
TRBV19	ASSGTTGGFYGYT
TRBV5-1	ASSLATSGRKTQY
TRBV6-1	ASSESGNEKLF
TRBV2	ASSPLREDGYT
TRBV11-2	ASSSKTGSGELF
TRBV5-1	ASSLEGTKYGYT